These 9 T cell receptor beta chains came from one sample sequenced in a study of tumor-infiltrating lymphocytes in primary liver carcinoma. Total RNA amounting to 450 to 500 ng was the source from which TCR beta cDNA was made with a constant-region primer. Generation of the TCR beta libraries relied on three nested multiplex PCR rounds using slightly modified ARM-PCR. With TRBV1-TRBV30 forward primers and a C-beta reverse primer, the first two PCR rounds were run for around 10 cycles each. TCRdb reanalysed the multiplex PCR reads using MiXCR and keeps one entry per CDR3 protein. The sample records some 130,000 distinct CDR3 sequences, roughly 75% being singletons. The approximately 20-31 mg bulk tissue piece was not sorted before simultaneous RNA and DNA extraction. The sequenced material came from tumor-adjacent normal liver tissue. The receptors were sampled from a woman aged 55-69 years with primary liver carcinoma and hepatitis B virus infection.

This clonotype was detected only a few times. At one end the junction does not follow the germline gene, possibly because of a read error. V is TRBV5-1 and J is TRBJ2-1; tentatively, D is TRBD1 or TRBD2 (5 bases each). The germline CDR1 and CDR2 sequences are SGHRS and YFSETQ. This CDR3 comprises 14 residues. The CDR3 region is CACKPWDRYNGQFF. CDR3 in DNA: TGCGCCTGCAAGCCCTGGGACCGCTACAATGGGCAGTTCTTC.

On this clonotype itself: The junction departs from germline at one end; a sequencing error may be responsible. This chain joins TRBV14 and TRBJ1-5; D unclear. Germline V CDR1 and CDR2: SGHDN, FVKESK. The CDR3 has 13 amino acids. The CDR3 is CAISQGRDQPRHF. The CDR3 DNA sequence: TGTGCCATCAGCCAAGGACGGGATCAGCCCCGGCATTTT.

As regards this clonotype: Its ends do not fully match the called genes, so a read error is possible. This chain joins TRBV6-2 or TRBV6-3 and TRBJ2-5, with D maybe TRBD1 (5 bases). Germline V gene sequence: CDR1 MNHEY, CDR2 SVGEGT. The CDR3 extends over 15 amino acids. The CDR3 here is CASTISRTPQEAQYF. CDR3 sequence (DNA): TGTGCCAGTACGATATCCAGGACACCCCAAGAGGCCCAGTACTTC.

On this clonotype: In this CDR3 the conserved last residue, phenylalanine or tryptophan, is missing, so a read error is likely. The DNA is left out, because the CDR3 cannot be placed on it with certainty; the CDR3 is given as TCRdb lists it. The chain has TRBV12-3 or TRBV12-4 and TRBJ2-7. The CDR3 adds up to 14 amino acids, both ends counted. CDR3 protein: CTSTSDAGSYEQDS.

V is TRBV7-9 and J is TRBJ2-7; D not resolved. Trimming cost V 1 base and J 4 bases, with 11 bases left between them. CDR3 length: 14 amino acids. The germline V gene has CDR1 SEHNR and CDR2 FQNEAQ (reference sequence). This chain's CDR3 is CASSLGISWYEQYF. The CDR3 bases are TGTGCCAGCAGCTTAGGGATCAGCTGGTACGAGCAGTACTTC.

In the case of this clonotype: This likely comes from a read error, as the CDR3 has no conserved phenylalanine or tryptophan at its end. It is unclear where the CDR3 begins or ends on the DNA, so no DNA is shown, and the CDR3 is as TCRdb lists it. This rearrangement joins TRBV7-8 to TRBJ1-6; TRBD1 is the table's D call and was not checked against the DNA. The germline CDR1 and CDR2 sequences are SGHVS and FQNEAQ. From its first to its last residue, the CDR3 has 15 amino acids. The CDR3 reads CACSVRQGPSSPLHS.

The V gene is TRBV6-1, the J gene TRBJ1-5; D is perhaps TRBD1 (6 bases). Looked up from germline, CDR1 is MNHNS and CDR2 is SASEGT. Trimming shortened V by 4 bases and J by 3 bases, and 16 bases separated the two germline ends. This CDR3 is built from 16 residues. This CDR3 reads CASSGPLGAINQPQHF. Written as DNA, the CDR3 is TGTGCCAGCAGTGGCCCTTTGGGGGCTATCAATCAGCCCCAGCATTTT.

The table lists this clonotype with a few counts. A clone one base away is much larger, so this may be a read error. The rearrangement joins TRBV6-5 to TRBJ2-5; 10 bases map to TRBD2. This CDR3 region has 11 residues. Germline V CDR1 and CDR2: MNHEY, SVGAGI. The CDR3 reads CVSRQAGGDYF. The CDR3 region has the DNA TGTGTCAGCAGGCAAGCGGGAGGGGACTACTTC.

A word on this clonotype: A single base separates this from a much larger clone, so it may be a read error. The rearrangement uses TRBV28 and TRBJ2-1, with a possible D match to TRBD2 (7 bases). This CDR3 has 17 amino acids. V lost 5 bases and J lost 5, with 22 bases in between. The germline gives CDR1 MDHEN, CDR2 SYDVKM. The CDR3 nucleotides read TGTGCCAGCAGTCCCTGGGGACGGGGGGCTCTTCACAATGAGCAGTTCTTC. Translated: CASSPWGRGALHNEQFF.